The present T cell receptor (beta chain) was sequenced within a study of shared clonotypes between healthy human individuals. TCRdb's copy holds only in-frame clones and misses some; the assay was immunoSEQ multiplex PCR. The sample records about 2.4 million clones, 93% being singletons. The CDR3 has 15 residues. CDR1 is MNHEY and CDR2 is SVGAGI in the germline V gene. The ends were cut back, 3 bases at V and 2 bases at J, with 14 bases in the middle. This receptor was obtained from a man between 18 and 35 years old in good health. Some clones in this sample may be carry-over from other donors' samples. Sequencing was performed on naive CD4+ T cells from PBMCs. Subset here: CD45RA+ positively selected. The V and J genes are TRBV6-5 and TRBJ2-7; D might be TRBD1 (6 bases). The CDR3 DNA sequence: TGTGCCAGCAGTTATTCGGACAGAGCAGCCTACGAGCAGTACTTC. Amino acid sequence: CASSYSDRAAYEQYF.